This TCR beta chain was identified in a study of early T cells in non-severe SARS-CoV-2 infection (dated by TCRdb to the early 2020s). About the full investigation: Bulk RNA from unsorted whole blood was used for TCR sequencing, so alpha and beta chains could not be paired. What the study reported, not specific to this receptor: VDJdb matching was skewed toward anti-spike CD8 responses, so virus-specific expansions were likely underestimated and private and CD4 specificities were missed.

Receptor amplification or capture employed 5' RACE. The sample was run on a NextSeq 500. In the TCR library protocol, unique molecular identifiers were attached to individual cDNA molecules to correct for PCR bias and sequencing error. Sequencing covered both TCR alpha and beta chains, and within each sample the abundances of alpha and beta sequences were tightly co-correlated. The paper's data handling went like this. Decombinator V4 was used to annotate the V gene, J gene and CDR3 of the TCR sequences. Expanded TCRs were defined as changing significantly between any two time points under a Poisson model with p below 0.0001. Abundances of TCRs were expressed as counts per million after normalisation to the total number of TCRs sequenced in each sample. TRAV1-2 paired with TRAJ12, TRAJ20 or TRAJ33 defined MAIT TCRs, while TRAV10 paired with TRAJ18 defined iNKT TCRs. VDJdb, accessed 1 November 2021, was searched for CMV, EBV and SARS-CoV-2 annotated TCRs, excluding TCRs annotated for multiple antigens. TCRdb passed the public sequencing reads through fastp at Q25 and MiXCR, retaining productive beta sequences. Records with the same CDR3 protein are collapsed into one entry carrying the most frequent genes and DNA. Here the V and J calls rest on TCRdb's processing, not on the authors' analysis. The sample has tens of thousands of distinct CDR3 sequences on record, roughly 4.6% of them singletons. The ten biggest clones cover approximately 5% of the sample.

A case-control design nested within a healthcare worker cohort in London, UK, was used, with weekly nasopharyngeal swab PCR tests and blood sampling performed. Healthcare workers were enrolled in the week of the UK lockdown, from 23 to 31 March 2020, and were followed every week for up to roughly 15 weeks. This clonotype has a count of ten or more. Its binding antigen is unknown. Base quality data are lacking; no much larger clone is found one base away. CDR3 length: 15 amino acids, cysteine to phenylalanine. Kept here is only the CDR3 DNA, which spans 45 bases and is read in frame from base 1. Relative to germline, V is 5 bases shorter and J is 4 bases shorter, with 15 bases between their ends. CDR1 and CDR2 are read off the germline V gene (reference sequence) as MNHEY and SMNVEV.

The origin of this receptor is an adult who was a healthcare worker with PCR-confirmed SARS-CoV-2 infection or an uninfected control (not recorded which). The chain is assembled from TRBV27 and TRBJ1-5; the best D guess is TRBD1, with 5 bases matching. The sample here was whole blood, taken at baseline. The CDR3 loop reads CASSTDISGNQPQHF. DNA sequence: TGTGCCAGCAGTACGGATATATCAGGGAATCAGCCCCAGCATTTT.